The T cell receptor (beta chain) described here comes from a study of control samples from healthy donors and cancer patients. Profiled with immunoSEQ multiplex PCR; TCRdb holds only in-frame clones, not every one. The sample records roughly 130,000 clones, about 93% being singletons. The V gene lost 4 bases and the J gene lost 2 bases, with 13 bases spanning the gap. Germline V gene sequence: CDR1 SNHLY, CDR2 FYNNEI. The CDR3 consists of 15 residues. Sequenced input: blood. The sequence was collected from a man aged 18 to 29 in good health. This chain links TRBV2 with TRBJ2-3; no definite D call. CDR3 sequence (DNA): TGTGCCAGCAGTGTCGGGCCTTACGACACAGATACGCAGTATTTT. It specifies CASSVGPYDTDTQYF.